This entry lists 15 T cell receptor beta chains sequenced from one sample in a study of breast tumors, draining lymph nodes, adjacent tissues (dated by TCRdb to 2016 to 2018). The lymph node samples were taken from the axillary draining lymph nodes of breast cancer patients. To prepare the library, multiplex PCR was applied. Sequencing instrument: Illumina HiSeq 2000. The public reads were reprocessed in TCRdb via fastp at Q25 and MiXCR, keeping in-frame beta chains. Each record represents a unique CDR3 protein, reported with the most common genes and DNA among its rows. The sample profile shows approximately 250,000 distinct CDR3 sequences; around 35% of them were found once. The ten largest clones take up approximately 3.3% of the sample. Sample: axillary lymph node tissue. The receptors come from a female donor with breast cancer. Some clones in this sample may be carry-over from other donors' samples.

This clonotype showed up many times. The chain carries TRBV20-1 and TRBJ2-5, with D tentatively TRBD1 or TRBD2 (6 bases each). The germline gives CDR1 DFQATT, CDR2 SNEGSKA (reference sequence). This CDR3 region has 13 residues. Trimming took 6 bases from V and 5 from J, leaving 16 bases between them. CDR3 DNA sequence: TGCAGTGCCCCCCTCGGGGGCGGCGAGACCCAGTACTTC. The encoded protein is CSAPLGGGETQYF.

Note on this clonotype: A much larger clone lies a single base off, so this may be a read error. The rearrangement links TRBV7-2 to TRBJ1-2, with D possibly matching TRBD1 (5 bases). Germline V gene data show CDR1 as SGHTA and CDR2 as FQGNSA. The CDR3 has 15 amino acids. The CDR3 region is CASSLGRLKKDGYPF. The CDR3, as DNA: TGTGCCAGCAGCTTGGGACGGCTTAAGAAGGATGGCTACCCCTTC.

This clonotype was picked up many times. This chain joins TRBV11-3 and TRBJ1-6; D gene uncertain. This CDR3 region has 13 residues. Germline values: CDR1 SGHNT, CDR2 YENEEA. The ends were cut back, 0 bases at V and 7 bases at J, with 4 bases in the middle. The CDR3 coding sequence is TGTGCCAGCAGCTTAGAAGGGAATTCACCCCTCCACTTT. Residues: CASSLEGNSPLHF.

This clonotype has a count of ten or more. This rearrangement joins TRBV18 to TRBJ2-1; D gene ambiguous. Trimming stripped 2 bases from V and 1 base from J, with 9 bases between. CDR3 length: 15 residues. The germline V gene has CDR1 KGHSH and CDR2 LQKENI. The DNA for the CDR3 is TGTGCCAGCTCACCATTGACTGCATCCTACAATGAGCAGTTCTTC. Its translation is CASSPLTASYNEQFF.

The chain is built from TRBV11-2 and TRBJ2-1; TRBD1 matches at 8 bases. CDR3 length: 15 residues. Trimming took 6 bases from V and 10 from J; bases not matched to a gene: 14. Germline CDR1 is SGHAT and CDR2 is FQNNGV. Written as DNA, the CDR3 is TGTGCCAGCAGTTCCAGGACAGGGTATCCCGGGGAGCAGTTCTTC. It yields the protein CASSSRTGYPGEQFF.

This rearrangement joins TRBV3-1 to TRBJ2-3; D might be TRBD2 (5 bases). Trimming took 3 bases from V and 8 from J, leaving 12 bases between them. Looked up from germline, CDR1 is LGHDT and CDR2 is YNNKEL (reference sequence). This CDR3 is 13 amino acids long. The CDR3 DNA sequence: TGTGCCAGCAGCCAGACCCCCGGGGTTACGCAGTATTTT. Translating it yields CASSQTPGVTQYF.

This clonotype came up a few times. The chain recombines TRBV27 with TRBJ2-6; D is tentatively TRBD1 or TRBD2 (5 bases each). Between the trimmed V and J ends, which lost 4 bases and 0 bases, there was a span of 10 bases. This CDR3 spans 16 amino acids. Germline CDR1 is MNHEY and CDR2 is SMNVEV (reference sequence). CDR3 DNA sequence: TGTGCCAGCAGTTGGGACGGATTCTCTGGGGCCAACGTCCTGACTTTC. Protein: CASSWDGFSGANVLTF.

DNA of the CDR3: TGCAGTGCTACGTGGGAGAGCTCCTACGAGCAGTACTTC. Amino acids: CSATWESSYEQYF. This chain links TRBV20-1 with TRBJ2-7, with a possible D match to TRBD2 (5 bases). V lost 4 bases and J 0 bases, leaving 10 bases between the germline ends. The CDR3 runs to 13 residues. Germline CDR1 reads DFQATT; CDR2 reads SNEGSKA (reference sequence).

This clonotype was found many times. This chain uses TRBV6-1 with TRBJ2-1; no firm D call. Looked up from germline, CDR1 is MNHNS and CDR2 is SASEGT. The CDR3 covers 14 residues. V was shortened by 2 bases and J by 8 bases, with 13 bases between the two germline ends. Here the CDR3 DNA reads TGTGCCAGCAGTGAAAGAGAGGTACAGTATGAGCAGTTCTTC. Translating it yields CASSEREVQYEQFF.

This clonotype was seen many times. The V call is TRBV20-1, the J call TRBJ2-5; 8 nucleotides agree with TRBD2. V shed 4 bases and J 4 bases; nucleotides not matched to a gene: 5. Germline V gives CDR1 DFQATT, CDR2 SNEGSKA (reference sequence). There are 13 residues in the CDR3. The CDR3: CSAIREGLETQYF. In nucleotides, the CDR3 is TGCAGTGCTATACGGGAGGGCCTAGAGACCCAGTACTTC.

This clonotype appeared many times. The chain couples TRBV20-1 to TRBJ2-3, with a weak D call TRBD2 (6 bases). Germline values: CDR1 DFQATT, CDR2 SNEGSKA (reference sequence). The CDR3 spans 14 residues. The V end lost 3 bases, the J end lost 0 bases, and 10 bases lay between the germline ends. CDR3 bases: TGCAGTGCTAGCGCGGGGATGAGCACAGATACGCAGTATTTT. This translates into CSASAGMSTDTQYF.

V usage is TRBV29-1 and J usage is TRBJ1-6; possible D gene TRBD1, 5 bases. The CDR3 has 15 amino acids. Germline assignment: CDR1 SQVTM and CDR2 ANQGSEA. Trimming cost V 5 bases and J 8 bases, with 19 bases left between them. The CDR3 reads CSVRVGGQGYSPLHF. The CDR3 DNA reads TGCAGCGTTCGCGTTGGGGGTCAGGGCTATTCACCCCTCCACTTT.

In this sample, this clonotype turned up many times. The CDR3 nucleotides read TGTGCCAGCAGCGCCTCAGATTCACCCCTCCACTTT. Protein sequence: CASSASDSPLHF. The chain joins TRBV9 to TRBJ1-6, with no clear D. Per the germline V gene, CDR1 is SGDLS and CDR2 is YYNGEE. Trimming took 3 bases from V and 8 from J, leaving 6 bases between them. This CDR3 comprises 12 residues.

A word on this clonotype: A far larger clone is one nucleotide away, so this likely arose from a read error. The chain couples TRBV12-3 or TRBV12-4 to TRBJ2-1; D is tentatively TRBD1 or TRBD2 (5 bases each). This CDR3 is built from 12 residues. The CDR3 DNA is TGTGCCGGCAGTTTTGGGGGCAATGAGCAGTTCTTC. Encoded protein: CAGSFGGNEQFF.

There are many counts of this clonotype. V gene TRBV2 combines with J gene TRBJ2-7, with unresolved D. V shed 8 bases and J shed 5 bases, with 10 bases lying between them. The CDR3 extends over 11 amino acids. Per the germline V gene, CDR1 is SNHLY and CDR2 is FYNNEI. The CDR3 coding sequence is TGTGCCAGCGGGATCCAAAACGAGCAGTACTTC. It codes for CASGIQNEQYF.